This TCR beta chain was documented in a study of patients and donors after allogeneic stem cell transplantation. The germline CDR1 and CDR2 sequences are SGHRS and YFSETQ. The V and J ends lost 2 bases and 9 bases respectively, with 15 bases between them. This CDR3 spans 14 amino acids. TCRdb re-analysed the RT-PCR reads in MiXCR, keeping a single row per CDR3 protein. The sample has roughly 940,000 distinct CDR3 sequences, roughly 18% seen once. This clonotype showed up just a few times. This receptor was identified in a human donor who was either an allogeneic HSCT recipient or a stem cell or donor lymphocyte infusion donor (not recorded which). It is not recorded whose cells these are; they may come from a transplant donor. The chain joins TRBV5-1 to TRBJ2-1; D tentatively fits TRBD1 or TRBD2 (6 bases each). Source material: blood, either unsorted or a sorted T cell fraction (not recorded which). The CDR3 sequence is CASSFGGLAVEQFF. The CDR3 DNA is TGCGCCAGCAGCTTCGGGGGCCTAGCTGTTGAGCAGTTCTTC.